The next 30 T cell receptor beta chains were all read from a single sample in a study of T cell responses to AZD1222 COVID-19 vaccine. Here immunoSEQ multiplex PCR was the method, and the copy in TCRdb shows in-frame clones only, minus some. Altogether tens of thousands of clones are present, approximately 90% being singletons, with the ten largest covering 22%. The material sequenced was peripheral blood, taken on day 0 of AZD1222 vaccination. The receptors stem from an adult in good health.

This clone was seen a single time. This chain uses TRBV29-1 with TRBJ1-1; D gene ambiguous. V lost 7 bases and J 8 bases, leaving 20 bases between the germline ends. CDR3 length: 13 amino acids. Germline V CDR1 and CDR2: SQVTM, ANQGSEA. The CDR3 sequence: CSARSASQGEAFF. CDR3 coding DNA: TGCAGCGCCCGGTCGGCATCTCAAGGCGAAGCTTTCTTT.

The chain uses TRBV7-2 and TRBJ1-1; TRBD1 agrees at 10 bases. The V and J ends lost 4 bases and 5 bases, in that order; junction bases with no gene match: 4. CDR1 and CDR2 (germline): SGHTA, FQGNSA. There are 14 residues in the CDR3. The CDR3 nucleotides read TGTGCCAGCAGCTCGACAGGGGGCTTGACTGAAGCTTTCTTT. Translation: CASSSTGGLTEAFF.

This clone was counted only a few times. V usage is TRBV11-2 and J usage is TRBJ2-2; D remains unclear. The V end lost 4 bases, the J end lost 6 bases, and 9 bases lay between the germline ends. The CDR3 covers 13 residues. CDR1 SGHAT and CDR2 FQNNGV come from the germline V gene. In DNA form, the CDR3 reads TGTGCCAGCAGCTCTCTCACTGCCGGGGAGCTGTTTTTT. Amino acids: CASSSLTAGELFF. The variable domain in full, completed from reference TRBV11-2 and TRBJ2-2, reads EAGVAQSPRYKIIEKRQSVAFWCNPISGHATLYWYQQILGQGPKLLIQFQNNGVVDDSQLPKDRFSAERLKGVDSTLKIQPAKLEDSAVYLCASSSLTAGELFFGEGSRLTVL.

This clone was counted once. The CDR3 DNA is TGTGCCAGCAGTTACTCGAGTCGGGGGGCCGTCAATGAGCAGTTCTTC. As protein: CASSYSSRGAVNEQFF. The chain recombines TRBV6-5 with TRBJ2-1; tentatively, D is TRBD2 (7 bases). V was clipped by 0 bases and J by 6 bases, with 15 bases between them. Germline-derived CDR1 and CDR2 are MNHEY and SVGAGI. CDR3 length equals 16 residues.

The V and J genes are TRBV28 and TRBJ1-6, with 7 nucleotides matching TRBD1. CDR1 is MDHEN and CDR2 is SYDVKM in the germline V gene. This CDR3 comprises 16 residues. The ends lost 3 bases at V and 0 bases at J; junction bases unmatched: 2. The CDR3 loop is CASSLDRSSYNSPLHF. The CDR3 region has the DNA TGTGCCAGCAGTTTGGACAGGAGCTCCTATAATTCACCCCTCCACTTT. Full variable domain (rest looked up from reference TRBV28 and TRBJ1-6): DVKVTQSSRYLVKRTGEKVFLECVQDMDHENMFWYRQDPGLGLRLIYFSYDVKMKEKGDIPEGYSVSREKKERFSLILESASTNQTSMYLCASSLDRSSYNSPLHFGNGTRLTVT.

The V and J genes are TRBV9 and TRBJ1-1; TRBD1 might be the D (6 bases). Germline V gene sequence: CDR1 SGDLS, CDR2 YYNGEE. V lost 0 bases, J lost 8 bases, and 11 bases lay in between. The CDR3 totals 13 residues. CDR3 nucleotide sequence: TGTGCCAGCAGCGTAGAGTTTACAGGGGAAGCTTTCTTT. Translation: CASSVEFTGEAFF.

The rearrangement joins TRBV30 to TRBJ1-2; no definite D call. The CDR3 totals 12 residues. The V gene lost 3 bases and the J gene lost 0 bases, with 5 bases spanning the gap. CDR1 GTSNPN and CDR2 SVGIG come from the germline V gene (reference sequence). The DNA for the CDR3 is TGTGCCTGGAGGGATTCTAACTATGGCTACACCTTC. This translates into CAWRDSNYGYTF.

The chain couples TRBV4-2 to TRBJ2-1; possibly TRBD2 for D (5 bases). V lost 0 bases, J lost 2 bases, and 14 bases lay in between. The CDR3 extends over 17 amino acids. Germline V lookup: CDR1 LGHNA, CDR2 YNFKEQ. The CDR3 here is CASSQDRSGFAYNEQFF. For the CDR3, the DNA is TGTGCCAGCAGCCAAGATAGATCGGGGTTCGCCTACAATGAGCAGTTCTTC.

V usage is TRBV7-2 and J usage is TRBJ1-1; D is uncertain. The CDR3 contains 15 residues. CDR1 and CDR2 from the germline V gene are SGHTA and FQGNSA. Trimming took 0 bases from V and 5 from J, leaving 13 bases between them. The chain's CDR3 is CASSLAHGVSTEAFF. The CDR3 DNA follows: TGTGCCAGCAGCTTAGCGCATGGAGTTAGTACTGAAGCTTTCTTT.

This clone was seen more than once but under ten times. The chain uses TRBV28 and TRBJ1-5; tentatively, D is TRBD1 (5 bases). Germline CDR1 reads MDHEN; CDR2 reads SYDVKM. This CDR3 region has 16 residues. V lost 3 bases to trimming and J lost 4 bases, with 16 bases between them. DNA for the CDR3: TGTGCCAGCAGTTTGCTGGGTGGGGCGAAAAATCAGCCCCAGCATTTT. The encoded protein is CASSLLGGAKNQPQHF.

The chain carries TRBV5-1 and TRBJ2-3, with TRBD1 matching 9 bases. The CDR3 sequence is 15 residues long. V lost 0 bases and J lost 4; bases outside the gene matches: 3. CDR1 and CDR2 (germline): SGHRS, YFSETQ. The CDR3 protein is CASSLVQGASDTQYF. The CDR3 DNA reads as TGCGCCAGCAGCTTGGTACAGGGGGCATCAGATACGCAGTATTTT.

This chain joins TRBV27 and TRBJ2-7, with TRBD1 identical over 7 bases. The junction had 14 bases not matched to a gene; V was cut back by 6 bases and J by 3 bases. Per germline, CDR1 MNHEY and CDR2 SMNVEV (reference sequence). The CDR3 is 16 amino acids. CDR3 residues: CASSLLGTVKHYEQYF. As DNA, the CDR3 is TGTGCCAGCAGCCTGCTCGGGACAGTTAAGCACTACGAGCAGTACTTC.

V usage is TRBV29-1 and J usage is TRBJ2-7, with D possibly being TRBD1 (5 bases). The ends were cut back, 3 bases at V and 6 bases at J, with 15 bases in the middle. Germline CDR1 is SQVTM and CDR2 is ANQGSEA. There are 13 residues in the CDR3. The CDR3 region is CSVEFQGNGEQYF. CDR3 nucleotides: TGCAGCGTTGAGTTCCAGGGAAATGGCGAGCAGTACTTC.

This chain connects TRBV6-5 to TRBJ1-3; no clear D. Per the germline V gene, CDR1 is MNHEY and CDR2 is SVGAGI. This CDR3 contains 15 residues. V was clipped by 11 bases and J by 1 base, with 18 bases between them. CDR3 coding DNA: TGTGCCGCCGACCGAAACGGCGGTTCTGGAAACACCATATATTTT. It is translated as CAADRNGGSGNTIYF.

The rearrangement joins TRBV28 to TRBJ1-1, with a weak D call TRBD1 (6 bases). CDR1 and CDR2 from the germline V gene are MDHEN and SYDVKM. The CDR3 has 15 residues. Trimming shortened V by 10 bases and J by 4 bases, and 22 bases separated the two germline ends. DNA for the CDR3: TGTGCCAACTCAAGGCGGGGGCAGAGGAGCACTGAAGCTTTCTTT. Encoded protein: CANSRRGQRSTEAFF.

The CDR3 DNA reads TGTGCCAGCAGCTTAACTAGCGGGGGTTCCTACGAGCAGTACTTC. This translates into CASSLTSGGSYEQYF. The J gene is TRBJ2-7, the V gene TRBV7-9; TRBD2 agrees at 11 bases. Germline assignment: CDR1 SEHNR and CDR2 FQNEAQ (reference sequence). The CDR3 has 15 amino acids. With 2 bases clipped from V and 1 base from J, the junction kept 1 base outside the gene matches.

V is TRBV2 and J is TRBJ2-1; D possibly corresponds to TRBD2 (5 bases). Trimming left V 11 bases short and J 12 bases short, with 17 bases between. Germline-derived CDR1 and CDR2 are SNHLY and FYNNEI. This CDR3 is 11 amino acids long. This chain's CDR3 is CAGGLGRLQFF. CDR3 nucleotide sequence: TGTGCCGGCGGGCTAGGCAGGCTGCAGTTCTTC.

As to this clone: The junction and the germline gene differ at one end; a read error may be behind it. This rearrangement joins TRBV9 to TRBJ1-1; TRBD1 matches 7 bases. CDR1 is SGDLS and CDR2 is YYNGEE in the germline V gene. The CDR3 sequence is 12 residues long. CDR3 nucleotide sequence: TGTGCCAGCAGCGTAGCTCGGAGGGGGCGTACCTTT. Translated, it gives CASSVARRGRTF.

This clone has only a few counts. This sequence joins TRBV6-2 or TRBV6-3 and TRBJ2-5; 8 positions match TRBD1. V gave up 5 bases and J gave up 5 bases; unmatched junction bases: 13. The CDR3 extends over 16 amino acids. The germline V gene encodes CDR1 MNHEY and CDR2 SVGEGT. CDR3 nucleotide sequence: TGTGCCAGCAGTCCAGGGGGCGGCCGCCCGAGGGAGACCCAGTACTTC. This gives the protein CASSPGGGRPRETQYF.

The chain recombines TRBV5-6 with TRBJ1-2; D possibly corresponds to TRBD1 (6 bases). This CDR3 region has 15 residues. Trimming removed 5 bases from V and 10 bases from J, with 24 bases in between. CDR1 is SGHDT, CDR2 YYEEEE, per germline. The DNA for the CDR3 is TGTGCCAGCAGTTCTATAGCCGGGACACGCGATATCTACACCTTC. Protein product: CASSSIAGTRDIYTF.

The rearrangement links TRBV2 to TRBJ1-6; D is unresolved. From germline, CDR1 is SNHLY and CDR2 FYNNEI. This CDR3 contains 16 residues. Trimming took off 4 bases at V and 2 bases at J, with 12 bases between the two ends. The chain's CDR3 is CASSVEAGAYNSPLHF. In DNA form, the CDR3 reads TGTGCCAGCAGTGTAGAGGCTGGAGCCTATAATTCACCCCTCCACTTT. Variable domain in full (rest from reference TRBV2 and TRBJ1-6): EPEVTQTPSHQVTQMGQEVILRCVPISNHLYFYWYRQILGQKVEFLVSFYNNEISEKSEIFDDQFSVERPDGSNFTLKIRSTKLEDSAMYFCASSVEAGAYNSPLHFGNGTRLTVT.

A word on this clone: One end of the junction fails to match germline, which may point to a read error. J is TRBJ2-1 and V is TRBV9; no clear D. CDR3 length: 11 residues. Germline CDR1 reads SGDLS; CDR2 reads YYNGEE. This CDR3 reads CASSADNAQFF. The CDR3 bases are TGTGCCAGCAGCGCAGACAATGCGCAGTTCTTC.

The gene calls are TRBV11-2 and TRBJ1-2; TRBD1 is a possible D gene (5 bases). The V gene's germline CDR1 is SGHAT and CDR2 FQNNGV. The CDR3 has 16 residues. V dropped 1 base and J dropped 0 bases, with 12 bases sitting between them. The CDR3 DNA sequence: TGTGCCAGCAGCTTAGGGGGCGCCAGGACTAACTATGGCTACACCTTC. Translated: CASSLGGARTNYGYTF.

A single count supports this clone. The genes are TRBV7-9 and TRBJ1-5, with D uncertain. V was trimmed by 1 base and J by 0 bases, leaving 7 bases between them. CDR1 and CDR2 (germline): SEHNR, FQNEAQ (reference sequence). This CDR3 contains 15 residues. The CDR3 region is CASSLGVGSNQPQHF. Here the CDR3 DNA reads TGTGCCAGCAGCTTAGGTGTAGGTAGCAATCAGCCCCAGCATTTT. The variable domain in full, with the rest retrieved from reference TRBV7-9 and TRBJ1-5, is DTGVSQNPRHKITKRGQNVTFRCDPISEHNRLYWYRQTLGQGPEFLTYFQNEAQLEKSRLLSDRFSAERPKGSFSTLEIQRTEQGDSAMYLCASSLGVGSNQPQHFGDGTRLSIL.

The chain links TRBV10-2 to TRBJ1-6; no definite D call. This CDR3 contains 13 residues. Germline V lookup: CDR1 WSHSY, CDR2 SAAADI. Trimming pared 6 bases from V and 8 bases from J, leaving 11 bases between. CDR3 sequence: CASRVPWDSPLHF. In nucleotides, the CDR3 is TGCGCCAGCAGGGTACCTTGGGATTCACCCCTCCACTTT.

The V gene is TRBV5-6, the J gene TRBJ1-2, with 9 bases that match TRBD1. The CDR3 runs 15 residues. The junction had 3 bases not matched to a gene; V was cut back by 0 bases and J by 3 bases. Germline V CDR1 and CDR2: SGHDT, YYEEEE. The CDR3 is CASSLDRDRDYGYTF. DNA of the CDR3: TGTGCCAGCAGCTTGGACCGGGACAGGGACTATGGCTACACCTTC.

This clone was seen a single time. The J gene is TRBJ1-5, the V gene TRBV19; 10 nucleotides line up with TRBD1. The CDR3 length is 15 residues. Germline V CDR1 and CDR2: LNHDA, SQIVND (reference sequence). Trimming at V came to 3 bases and at J to 7 bases, leaving 6 bases not matched to a gene. Here the CDR3 DNA reads TGTGCCAGTAGTATCTACCGGGACAGGGGACAGCCCCAGCATTTT. Its protein is CASSIYRDRGQPQHF.

The chain combines TRBV7-2 with TRBJ1-3; D is perhaps TRBD1 (6 bases). V shed 5 bases and J shed 4 bases, with 27 bases lying between them. CDR3 length: 19 amino acids. Germline loops: CDR1 SGHTA, CDR2 FQGNSA. This CDR3 reads CASSIRGQGRSAVGNTIYF. The CDR3 DNA reads as TGTGCCAGCAGCATCAGGGGCCAGGGGAGGTCGGCGGTCGGAAACACCATATATTTT.

The rearrangement uses TRBV19 and TRBJ2-5, with TRBD1 matching over 9 bases. CDR3 length: 13 amino acids. Trimming cost V 7 bases and J 6 bases; bases outside gene matches: 6. CDR1 is LNHDA, CDR2 SQIVND, per germline (reference sequence). CDR3 region: CASTQTGGKTQYF. In nucleotides, the CDR3 is TGTGCCAGTACCCAGACAGGGGGGAAGACCCAGTACTTC.

The chain combines TRBV11-2 with TRBJ1-3, with D unresolved. Germline V CDR1 and CDR2: SGHAT, FQNNGV. V lost 1 base, J lost 4 bases, and 5 bases lay in between. The CDR3 loop spans 13 amino acids. Written as DNA, the CDR3 is TGTGCCAGCAGCTTAGTTCGCGGAAACACCATATATTTT. It encodes CASSLVRGNTIYF.